These 22 T cell receptor beta chains were sequenced from one sample in a study of blood T cell repertoires in COVID-19. TCRdb's table, derived via immunoSEQ multiplex PCR, lists solely in-frame clones and lacks some. The profile shows roughly 260,000 clones, about nine tenths of them singletons. The material sequenced was peripheral blood. Receptor source: a man aged 60 to 75 who had recovered from COVID-19.

This sequence joins TRBV12-3 or TRBV12-4 and TRBJ2-7; D unresolved. V was shortened by 2 bases and J by 5 bases, with 4 bases between the two germline ends. This CDR3 region has 11 residues. The CDR3 region has the DNA TGTGCCAGCAGTTTAAAGCACGAGCAGTACTTC. Protein: CASSLKHEQYF.

This chain joins TRBV7-8 and TRBJ2-3, with 9 positions matching TRBD2. The CDR3 length is 17 residues. J lost 0 bases, V lost 5 bases, and 9 bases had no gene match. Germline lookup yields CDR1 SGHVS and CDR2 FQNEAQ. The chain's CDR3 is CASSPLGGGASTDTQYF. CDR3 in DNA: TGTGCCAGCAGCCCCCTCGGCGGGGGGGCTAGCACAGATACGCAGTATTTT.

The V and J genes are TRBV10-2 and TRBJ2-7; 7 bases are a match to TRBD1. This CDR3 contains 14 residues. J lost 6 bases, V lost 5 bases, and 10 bases had no gene match. Per the germline V gene, CDR1 is WSHSY and CDR2 is SAAADI. Here the CDR3 DNA reads TGCGCCAGCAGTCCCGTCGGGACAGTTTCCGAGCAGTACTTC. Residues: CASSPVGTVSEQYF.

The chain uses TRBV19 and TRBJ2-5; D unresolved. The germline V gene has CDR1 LNHDA and CDR2 SQIVND (reference sequence). The CDR3 consists of 12 residues. The V end lost 3 bases, the J end lost 5 bases, and 7 bases lay between the germline ends. The CDR3 spells CASSMLEETQYF. The CDR3 DNA sequence: TGTGCCAGTAGTATGCTGGAGGAGACCCAGTACTTC.

CDR3 in amino acids: CASGLLPSGGGYTF. CDR3 coding DNA: TGTGCTAGTGGTTTGTTACCCTCAGGGGGAGGCTACACCTTC. J is TRBJ1-2 and V is TRBV12-5; 7 bases match TRBD1. The CDR3 runs to 14 residues. V lost 2 bases, J lost 8 bases, and 8 bases stayed unmatched. Germline values: CDR1 LGHNT, CDR2 FRNRAP.

The chain uses TRBV19 and TRBJ1-3; possibly TRBD1 for D (5 bases). V gave up 7 bases and J gave up 0 bases, with 13 bases separating them. This CDR3 comprises 15 residues. Germline CDR1 is LNHDA and CDR2 is SQIVND (reference sequence). In DNA, the CDR3 is TGTGCCAGTACCCAGACAGTTAACTCTGGAAACACCATATATTTT. Protein product: CASTQTVNSGNTIYF.

V gene TRBV12-3 or TRBV12-4 combines with J gene TRBJ1-2, with 9 bases matching TRBD1. The CDR3 consists of 13 residues. V was clipped by 6 bases and J by 4 bases; unmatched bases: 3. The DNA of the CDR3 is TGTGCCAGCAGAACAGGGGGCAGCTATGGCTACACCTTC. It codes for CASRTGGSYGYTF.

The gene calls are TRBV18 and TRBJ1-5; tentative D call: TRBD1 (5 bases). The V and J ends lost 1 base and 4 bases respectively, with 14 bases between them. This CDR3 has 16 amino acids. CDR1 and CDR2 from the germline V gene are KGHSH and LQKENI. The CDR3 DNA reads TGTGCCAGCTCACCACTGGGACTGGAGGTGAATCAGCCCCAGCATTTT. The encoded protein is CASSPLGLEVNQPQHF.

The chain links TRBV2 to TRBJ2-1; no clear D gene. In germline, CDR1 is SNHLY, CDR2 FYNNEI. V was clipped by 6 bases and J by 0 bases, with 15 bases between them. The CDR3 is 16 amino acids. As DNA, the CDR3 is TGTGCCAGCAGCCGCGAAGCCATGAGCTCCTACAATGAGCAGTTCTTC. Its protein is CASSREAMSSYNEQFF. The variable domain in full, with the rest retrieved from reference TRBV2 and TRBJ2-1, is EPEVTQTPSHQVTQMGQEVILRCVPISNHLYFYWYRQILGQKVEFLVSFYNNEISEKSEIFDDQFSVERPDGSNFTLKIRSTKLEDSAMYFCASSREAMSSYNEQFFGPGTRLTVL.

The rearrangement links TRBV4-1 to TRBJ1-4; 9 bases line up with TRBD1. CDR1 is MGHRA and CDR2 is YSYEKL in the germline V gene. This CDR3 has 14 amino acids. Trimming took 5 bases from V and 13 from J; bases not matched to a gene: 11. The CDR3 DNA reads as TGCGCCAGCAGCTTAGTATGGGACAGGGAGGGACTGTTTTTT. This codes for CASSLVWDREGLFF.

CDR3 DNA sequence: TGTGCCACCAGTGATACTCCCGGGACAACTAATGAAAAACTGTTTTTT. Amino acids: CATSDTPGTTNEKLFF. This chain links TRBV24-1 with TRBJ1-4; D not resolved. This CDR3 is built from 16 residues. Between the trimmed V and J ends, which lost 3 bases and 0 bases, there was a span of 10 bases. In germline, CDR1 is KGHDR, CDR2 SFDVKD.

The gene calls are TRBV4-2 and TRBJ1-2; the match to TRBD1 covers 7 bases. Germline lookup yields CDR1 LGHNA and CDR2 YNFKEQ. The V and J ends lost 0 bases and 8 bases, in that order; junction bases with no gene match: 12. The CDR3 is 16 residues long. CDR3 sequence (DNA): TGTGCCAGCAGCCAAGATCGAAGGGGGCGTCTTGGCGGCTACACCTTC. Protein product: CASSQDRRGRLGGYTF.

The J gene is TRBJ2-5, the V gene TRBV7-3; TRBD2 might be the D (7 bases). Trimming removed 1 base from V and 2 bases from J, with 11 bases in between. The germline CDR1 and CDR2 sequences are SGHTA and FQGTGA. The CDR3 has 15 residues. This CDR3 reads CASSLMGGLQETQYF. CDR3 nucleotides: TGTGCCAGCAGCTTAATGGGGGGGCTGCAAGAGACCCAGTACTTC.

Only a few counts were recorded for this clone. The chain joins TRBV7-9 to TRBJ1-6; TRBD1 agrees at 11 bases. Germline CDR1 SEHNR, CDR2 FQNEAQ (reference sequence). Germline trimming cut 5 bases from V and 6 bases from J; bases unmatched to any gene: 6. The CDR3 is made up of 16 amino acids. The CDR3: CASSLRTGGSNSPLHF. The DNA of the CDR3 is TGTGCCAGCAGCCTCCGGACAGGGGGCAGTAATTCACCCCTCCACTTT.

The rearrangement uses TRBV7-2 and TRBJ1-3, with a possible D match to TRBD1 (6 bases). This CDR3 has 17 residues. Per germline, CDR1 SGHTA and CDR2 FQGNSA. Trimming removed 6 bases at V and 0 bases at J, with 18 bases between. This chain's CDR3 is CASRPLSGALSGNTIYF. The CDR3 nucleotides read TGTGCCAGCAGACCTCTATCAGGGGCCCTCTCTGGAAACACCATATATTTT.

The V call is TRBV11-2, the J call TRBJ2-7, with 9 nucleotides matching TRBD2. From germline, CDR1 is SGHAT and CDR2 FQNNGV. J was trimmed by 7 bases and V by 4 bases; bases with no gene match: 17. This CDR3 spans 17 amino acids. DNA of the CDR3: TGTGCCAGCAGCTCCCGGGTGGGAGCGGGGGGTCGAGTGGAGCAGTACTTC. Translated, it gives CASSSRVGAGGRVEQYF.

The chain links TRBV18 to TRBJ2-3; TRBD2 aligns across 7 bases. Germline-derived CDR1 and CDR2 are KGHSH and LQKENI. The CDR3 consists of 17 residues. The ends lost 2 bases at V and 2 bases at J; junction bases unmatched: 10. In nucleotides, the CDR3 is TGTGCCAGCTCACCAGGGAAGCGGGGCCCGAACACAGATACGCAGTATTTT. Translation: CASSPGKRGPNTDTQYF.

The chain combines TRBV18 with TRBJ1-3, with D perhaps matching TRBD1 (5 bases). CDR3 length: 19 residues. Trimming took 6 bases from V and 0 from J, leaving 24 bases between them. CDR1 and CDR2 from the germline V gene are KGHSH and LQKENI. In DNA form, the CDR3 reads TGTGCCAGCTCGACAGCTACAAACTATTACCTTAGCTCTGGAAACACCATATATTTT. This encodes CASSTATNYYLSSGNTIYF.

V is TRBV19 and J is TRBJ2-7, with D maybe TRBD1 (6 bases). CDR1 and CDR2 (germline): LNHDA, SQIVND (reference sequence). The CDR3 has 16 amino acids. Trimming removed 5 bases from V and 1 base from J, with 18 bases in between. This CDR3 reads CASSSGHFGQSYEQYF. The CDR3 nucleotides read TGTGCCAGTAGTTCAGGACACTTTGGACAGTCCTACGAGCAGTACTTC.

The V and J genes are TRBV4-2 and TRBJ2-7; 14 positions match TRBD2. This CDR3 region has 17 residues. Germline CDR1 and CDR2: LGHNA and YNFKEQ. The V gene end was trimmed by 5 bases and the J gene end by 6 bases; junction bases not matched to a gene: 12. DNA of the CDR3: TGTGCCAGCAGCAGACGGACTAGCGGGGGGCAGGCCGGCGAGCAGTACTTC. It codes for CASSRRTSGGQAGEQYF.

The chain couples TRBV4-1 to TRBJ1-1; D possibly corresponds to TRBD1 (5 bases). CDR1 is MGHRA and CDR2 is YSYEKL in the germline V gene. This CDR3 spans 14 amino acids. The germline V and J ends were trimmed by 5 bases and 0 bases, with 10 bases remaining between them. The CDR3 loop reads CASSLTVMNTEAFF. The CDR3, as DNA: TGCGCCAGCAGCTTGACAGTAATGAACACTGAAGCTTTCTTT.

The rearrangement links TRBV5-4 to TRBJ2-7; 9 nucleotides line up with TRBD1. V was clipped by 4 bases and J by 1 base; unmatched bases: 6. Germline loops: CDR1 SGHNT, CDR2 YYREEE (reference sequence). The CDR3 loop spans 15 amino acids. CDR3 sequence: CASSNRDRVSYEQYF. The CDR3 bases are TGTGCCAGCAGCAACCGGGACAGGGTTTCCTACGAGCAGTACTTC.